The 17 T cell receptor beta chains below come from one sample, sequenced in a study of T-cell reconstitution after alpha-beta-depleted transplantation in children. Researchers prepared the TCRbeta library using unique molecular identifiers, the study reports. Using its own MiXCR run on the PCR reads, TCRdb lists one record per CDR3 protein. The sample has about 400,000 distinct CDR3 sequences, about a fifth seen once. This specimen was PBMCs from the stem cell graft donor, taken from the stem cell graft. These receptors all come from a human donor who donated a stem cell graft to a child with acute myeloid leukemia.

The chain combines TRBV9 with TRBJ2-1, with D unclear. V was trimmed by 4 bases and J by 7 bases, leaving 9 bases between them. The germline gives CDR1 SGDLS, CDR2 YYNGEE. This CDR3 is built from 12 residues. The CDR3 loop is CASSPRENEQFF. The CDR3 DNA reads as TGTGCCAGCAGCCCCCGAGAAAATGAGCAGTTCTTC.

The rearrangement links TRBV19 to TRBJ2-1; 7 nucleotides agree with TRBD2. Germline trimming cut 3 bases from V and 9 bases from J; bases unmatched to any gene: 11. Per the germline V gene, CDR1 is LNHDA and CDR2 is SQIVND (reference sequence). This CDR3 is 15 amino acids long. In DNA form, the CDR3 reads TGTGCCAGTAGTATGGCCAGCGGGGCGGCCGGTGAGCAGTTCTTC. Protein: CASSMASGAAGEQFF.

This clonotype was recorded a few times. The chain couples TRBV6-2 or TRBV6-3 to TRBJ2-5; 9 nucleotides line up with TRBD1. This CDR3 is built from 17 residues. The germline CDR1 and CDR2 sequences are MNHEY and SVGEGT. J lost 0 bases, V lost 4 bases, and 9 bases had no gene match. The CDR3 is CASSFGRQGDHQETQYF. The CDR3 DNA reads as TGTGCCAGCAGTTTCGGCCGACAGGGGGACCACCAAGAGACCCAGTACTTC.

This clonotype showed up just a few times. The gene calls are TRBV21-1 and TRBJ1-1. TRBV21-1 is a documented pseudogene. CDR3 length: 10 amino acids. The CDR3 loop is CASSKGVAFF. In DNA, the CDR3 is TGTGCCAGCAGCAAAGGCGTGGCTTTCTTT.

The chain employs TRBV12-3 or TRBV12-4 and TRBJ2-1; D may correspond to TRBD1 or TRBD2 (5 bases each). V was cut by 8 bases and J by 7 bases, with 24 bases left in between. The CDR3 covers 16 residues. CDR3 nucleotides: TGTGCCAGCTGTCCCCAGGGAGAGCCGCCTCGGAATGAGCAGTTCTTC. Its translation is CASCPQGEPPRNEQFF.

The chain joins TRBV7-3 to TRBJ2-1, with 11 bases matching TRBD2. V was clipped by 4 bases and J by 2 bases; unmatched bases: 4. The CDR3 has 16 residues. Germline CDR1 and CDR2: SGHTA and FQGTGA. CDR3 in amino acids: CASSWGTSGTYNEQFF. CDR3 coding DNA: TGTGCCAGCAGCTGGGGGACTAGCGGTACCTACAATGAGCAGTTCTTC.

The chain couples TRBV12-3 or TRBV12-4 to TRBJ1-6; maybe TRBD1 (5 bases). This CDR3 region has 18 residues. Trimming shortened V by 3 bases and J by 1 base, and 16 bases separated the two germline ends. CDR3 in DNA: TGTGCCAGCAGTTTTGTCTTCTCTAGGGGTTCCTATAATTCACCCCTCCACTTT. It yields the protein CASSFVFSRGSYNSPLHF.

This CDR3 reads CASSGGREIATQYF. CDR3 coding DNA: TGCGCCAGCAGCGGGGGACGGGAGATTGCGACCCAGTACTTC. The chain links TRBV5-1 to TRBJ2-5; the D gene is possibly TRBD2 (6 bases). The CDR3 contains 14 residues. Germline loops: CDR1 SGHRS, CDR2 YFSETQ. V lost 4 bases and J 7 bases, leaving 17 bases between the germline ends.

This clonotype was observed many times. CDR3 residues: CASSETGILYNEQFF. CDR3 nucleotide sequence: TGTGCCAGCAGTGAGACAGGAATATTGTACAATGAGCAGTTCTTC. This rearrangement joins TRBV25-1 to TRBJ2-1; a weak D match, TRBD1 (6 bases). In germline, CDR1 is MGHDK, CDR2 SYGVNS. This CDR3 comprises 15 residues. The V end lost 3 bases, the J end lost 4 bases, and 13 bases lay between the germline ends.

This clonotype was detected a few times. This chain uses TRBV7-9 with TRBJ2-7; 10 bases map to TRBD1. Trimming removed 3 bases from V and 2 bases from J; junction bases left unmatched: 4. This CDR3 has 15 residues. Germline V CDR1 and CDR2: SEHNR, FQNEAQ (reference sequence). CDR3 coding DNA: TGTGCCAGCAGCTTTTCCGGGACAGGGGCCTACGAGCAGTACTTC. Encoded protein: CASSFSGTGAYEQYF.

This rearrangement joins TRBV9 to TRBJ1-6; D is undetermined. The germline V gene encodes CDR1 SGDLS and CDR2 YYNGEE. The CDR3 consists of 15 residues. V lost 0 bases and J lost 6, with 10 bases in between. CDR3 region: CASSVDPGRNSPLHF. The CDR3 DNA reads TGTGCCAGCAGCGTAGATCCAGGTCGTAATTCACCCCTCCACTTT.

V is TRBV21-1 and J is TRBJ1-4. TRBV21-1 has pseudogene status. This CDR3 comprises 17 residues. CDR3 coding DNA: TGTGCCAGCAGTAAAGAAACAAGGACGGAACCTAATGAAAAACTGTTTTTT. Residues: CASSKETRTEPNEKLFF.

The rearrangement joins TRBV7-6 to TRBJ2-1; 9 bases are shared with TRBD2. This CDR3 has 15 residues. CDR1 and CDR2 from the germline V gene are SGHVS and FNYEAQ. J gave up 9 bases and V 1 base, and 7 bases lay outside the gene matches. This chain's CDR3 is CASSLVGTSSGEQFF. DNA for the CDR3: TGTGCCAGCAGCTTAGTGGGGACTAGCAGCGGTGAGCAGTTCTTC.

This clonotype turned up a few times. The chain employs TRBV24-1 and TRBJ2-1; the D gene is possibly TRBD2 (6 bases). This CDR3 has 19 amino acids. Germline V gives CDR1 KGHDR, CDR2 SFDVKD. V lost 8 bases to trimming and J lost 0 bases, with 25 bases between them. The CDR3 here is CATNGSEGPAESSYNEQFF. The CDR3 DNA sequence: TGTGCCACCAACGGCTCGGAGGGCCCGGCGGAGAGCTCCTACAATGAGCAGTTCTTC.

The V gene is TRBV20-1, the J gene TRBJ2-5; D perhaps matches TRBD1 (5 bases). V dropped 3 bases and J dropped 2 bases, with 10 bases sitting between them. This CDR3 region has 13 residues. Germline V lookup: CDR1 DFQATT, CDR2 SNEGSKA (reference sequence). The CDR3 protein is CSARARVQETQYF. The CDR3 region has the DNA TGCAGTGCTAGGGCCAGGGTACAAGAGACCCAGTACTTC.

This clonotype has only a few counts. The J gene is TRBJ2-1, the V gene TRBV20-1; TRBD2 matches at 14 bases. The germline V gene has CDR1 DFQATT and CDR2 SNEGSKA (reference sequence). V lost 3 bases to trimming and J lost 9 bases; unmatched junction nucleotides: 4. This CDR3 comprises 14 residues. CDR3 bases: TGCAGTGCTAGTCCGGGACTAGCGGGAGTTGAGCAGTTCTTC. This gives the protein CSASPGLAGVEQFF.

V and J are TRBV4-1 and TRBJ2-5; 11 nucleotides line up with TRBD2. Germline values: CDR1 MGHRA, CDR2 YSYEKL. This CDR3 has 16 residues. V lost 3 bases, J lost 3 bases, and 6 bases stayed unmatched. The CDR3 nucleotides are TGCGCCAGCAGCCAGGAACTAGCGGGAGTAGAAGAGACCCAGTACTTC. This gives the protein CASSQELAGVEETQYF.